This T cell receptor beta chain is from a study of T cells in Graves' hyperthyroidism and ophthalmopathy. Patients counted as stable if ophthalmopathy did not develop within 18 months. The CDR3 is 14 amino acids. V lost 6 bases and J 0 bases, leaving 9 bases between the germline ends. Germline V lookup: CDR1 SNHLY, CDR2 FYNNEI. The source material, RNA transcripts, was used to amplify TCR beta CDR3 regions. TCR CDR3 regions were first amplified by RT-PCR with HTBI primers. TCRdb fed the multiplex PCR reads into MiXCR, producing one record per CDR3 protein. Altogether 300,000 to 400,000 distinct CDR3 sequences are present, roughly a fifth being singletons, with the ten largest covering over 40%. This clonotype was picked up many times.

The TCR was taken from a woman aged 45-65 years with Graves' hyperthyroidism. The genes are TRBV2 and TRBJ1-5; D not resolved. Sequencing was performed on blood. Here the CDR3 DNA reads TGTGCCAGCAGCATTGAGTCTAGCAATCAGCCCCAGCATTTT. The encoded protein is CASSIESSNQPQHF.